This T cell receptor beta chain was captured by sequencing in a study of cytomegalovirus exposure and HLA in healthy donors. PCR involved 60 Vbeta and 13 Jbeta primers. The data were produced by immunoSEQ multiplex PCR, yet TCRdb's version contains in-frame clones alone and is incomplete. The data contain 150,000 or so clones, approximately 74% of them singletons. There are a few counts of this clone. The source material was PBMCs. This clonotype originated in a male donor in good health and CMV-seronegative.

CDR3 sequence: CASSLSTLARETQYF. CDR3 nucleotide sequence: TGTGCCAGCAGTTTATCGACCCTAGCGCGGGAGACCCAGTACTTC. This rearrangement joins TRBV27 to TRBJ2-5; D might be TRBD2 (6 bases). The length of the CDR3 is 15 residues. With 0 bases removed from V and 5 bases from J, the gap between germline ends came to 13 bases. The germline CDR1 and CDR2 sequences are MNHEY and SMNVEV (reference sequence).